This T cell receptor (beta chain) was captured in a study of post-analysis software for immune sequencing data. Prepared libraries of TCR beta cDNA carried unique molecular identifiers. One entry per CDR3 protein results from TCRdb running MiXCR on the PCR reads. Among roughly 580,000 distinct CDR3 sequences listed, roughly 45% were seen once. Study results and limitations: When patients were compared with controls, about 5 TRBV segments were more frequent, TRBV5-6, TRBV5-1 and TRBV20-1 among them.

Germline V gene lookup returns CDR1 ENHRY and CDR2 SYGVKD. This CDR3 has 16 amino acids. Trimming stripped 0 bases from V and 9 bases from J, with 18 bases between. Comment on this clonotype: Its antigen is as yet unknown.

The TCR comes from a girl aged 5-17 years with multiple sclerosis. The chain links TRBV10-3 to TRBJ2-1; TRBD1 might be the D (7 bases). Sequenced input: blood. The CDR3 region has the DNA TGTGCCATCAGTGAGTCGCGGGACAGCCTCGGCGGTGAGCAGTTCTTC. Residues: CAISESRDSLGGEQFF.